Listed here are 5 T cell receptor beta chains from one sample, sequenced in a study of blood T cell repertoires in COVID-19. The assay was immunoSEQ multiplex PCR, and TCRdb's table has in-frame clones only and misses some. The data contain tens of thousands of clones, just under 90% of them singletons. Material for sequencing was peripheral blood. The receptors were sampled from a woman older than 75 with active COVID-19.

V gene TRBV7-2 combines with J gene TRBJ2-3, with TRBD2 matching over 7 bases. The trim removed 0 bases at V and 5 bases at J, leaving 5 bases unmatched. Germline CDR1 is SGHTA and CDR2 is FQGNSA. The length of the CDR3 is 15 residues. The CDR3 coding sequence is TGTGCCAGCAGCTTAGCGGGAGGGCCAGAAGATACGCAGTATTTT. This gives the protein CASSLAGGPEDTQYF. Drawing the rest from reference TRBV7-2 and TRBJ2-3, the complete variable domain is GAGVSQSPSNKVTEKGKDVELRCDPISGHTALYWYRQSLGQGLEFLIYFQGNSAPDKSGLPSDRFSAERTGGSVSTLTIQRTQQEDSAVYLCASSLAGGPEDTQYFGPGTRLTVL.

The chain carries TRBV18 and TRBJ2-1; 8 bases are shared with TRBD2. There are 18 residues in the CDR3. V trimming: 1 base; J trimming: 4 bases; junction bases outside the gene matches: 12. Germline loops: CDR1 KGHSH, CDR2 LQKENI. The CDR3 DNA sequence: TGTGCCAGCTCACCACGAGTCAGCGGGAGTATCGGGTACAATGAGCAGTTCTTC. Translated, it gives CASSPRVSGSIGYNEQFF.

CDR3 sequence reads: CASKSGSTDTQYF. The CDR3 bases are TGTGCCAGCAAGTCCGGGAGCACAGATACGCAGTATTTT. This sequence joins TRBV5-4 and TRBJ2-3; D call uncertain. Germline V gene lookup returns CDR1 SGHNT and CDR2 YYREEE (reference sequence). Deletions cut 6 bases from V and 0 bases from J, with 8 bases between. The CDR3 consists of 13 residues.

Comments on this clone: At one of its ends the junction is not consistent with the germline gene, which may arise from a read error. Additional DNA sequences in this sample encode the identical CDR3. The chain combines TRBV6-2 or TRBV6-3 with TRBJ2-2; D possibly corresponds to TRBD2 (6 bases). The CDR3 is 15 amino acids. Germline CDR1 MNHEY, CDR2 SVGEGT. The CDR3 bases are TGTGCCAGCAGTTACCAGGCAGGGAGGTCCGGAGAGCTGTTTTTT. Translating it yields CASSYQAGRSGELFF.

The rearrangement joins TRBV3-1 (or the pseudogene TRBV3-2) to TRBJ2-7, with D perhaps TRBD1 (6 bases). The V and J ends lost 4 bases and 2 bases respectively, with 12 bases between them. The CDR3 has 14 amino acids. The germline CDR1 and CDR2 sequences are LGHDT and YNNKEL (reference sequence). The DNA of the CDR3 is TGTGCCAGCAGCCCCCGGGACAATACCTACGAGCAGTACTTC. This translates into CASSPRDNTYEQYF.